The 32 T cell receptor beta chains below all came from one sample that was sequenced in a study of cytomegalovirus exposure and HLA in healthy donors. Assay used: immunoSEQ multiplex PCR; TCRdb lists only in-frame clones, some missing. The table has under 80,000 clones, approximately 95% seen once. Sequencing used PBMCs. The origin of the receptors is a woman between 18 and 29 years old in good health and CMV-seropositive.

The chain links TRBV19 to TRBJ1-5, with 8 bases fitting TRBD1. CDR1 and CDR2 from the germline V gene are LNHDA and SQIVND (reference sequence). The ends lost 6 bases at V and 3 bases at J; junction bases unmatched: 10. The length of the CDR3 is 16 residues. CDR3 sequence reads: CASRKTGEGPNQPQHF. DNA of the CDR3: TGTGCCAGTAGAAAGACAGGGGAAGGTCCCAATCAGCCCCAGCATTTT.

The chain uses TRBV5-6 and TRBJ2-7; D is ambiguous. V was clipped by 7 bases and J by 3 bases, with 17 bases between them. CDR3 length: 14 residues. Per germline, CDR1 SGHDT and CDR2 YYEEEE. The CDR3 protein is CASGKVREIYEQYF. DNA for the CDR3: TGTGCCAGCGGTAAAGTTAGAGAGATCTACGAGCAGTACTTC.

This sequence joins TRBV7-3 and TRBJ2-2, with a possible D match to TRBD2 (5 bases). Germline CDR1 reads SGHTA; CDR2 reads FQGTGA. Trimming took off 5 bases at V and 4 bases at J, with 17 bases between the two ends. The CDR3 is made up of 16 amino acids. The CDR3 region has the DNA TGTGCCAGCAGCCTACTAGGGAGAGCGGCCACCGGGGAGCTGTTTTTT. Translating gives CASSLLGRAATGELFF. Full variable domain (outside the CDR3, taken from reference TRBV7-3 and TRBJ2-2): GAGVSQTPSNKVTEKGKYVELRCDPISGHTALYWYRQSLGQGPEFLIYFQGTGAADDSGLPNDRFFAVRPEGSVSTLKIQRTERGDSAVYLCASSLLGRAATGELFFGEGSRLTVL.

The chain carries TRBV7-9 and TRBJ2-6; 8 nucleotides agree with TRBD1. This CDR3 comprises 16 residues. CDR1 and CDR2 (germline): SEHNR, FQNEAQ (reference sequence). After removal of 4 bases from V and 2 bases from J, the junction contained 4 bases not matched to a gene. CDR3 region: CASSSPGGAGANVLTF. CDR3 sequence (DNA): TGTGCCAGCAGCTCGCCAGGGGGCGCTGGGGCCAACGTCCTGACTTTC.

The sample holds a few counts of this clone. V usage is TRBV7-9 and J usage is TRBJ1-2; 7 bases agree with TRBD1. The CDR3 covers 13 residues. Unmatched junction bases numbered 9, after V lost 6 bases and J lost 8 bases. Germline loops: CDR1 SEHNR, CDR2 FQNEAQ (reference sequence). The CDR3 region is CASRTTGLGGYTF. CDR3 nucleotides: TGTGCCAGCAGAACGACAGGGTTGGGGGGCTACACCTTC.

The J gene is TRBJ2-1, the V gene TRBV18, with a weak D call TRBD2 (6 bases). V was trimmed by 3 bases and J by 1 base, leaving 10 bases between them. Germline V gives CDR1 KGHSH, CDR2 LQKENI. The CDR3 runs 15 residues. CDR3 DNA sequence: TGTGCCAGCTCACCGATGGCGGGGTCCTACAATGAGCAGTTCTTC. This codes for CASSPMAGSYNEQFF.

The chain joins TRBV19 to TRBJ2-1, with 8 bases lining up with TRBD2. Germline V gene lookup returns CDR1 LNHDA and CDR2 SQIVND (reference sequence). The CDR3 runs 15 residues. Trimming at V came to 6 bases and at J to 3 bases, leaving 7 bases not matched to a gene. CDR3 coding DNA: TGTGCCAGTAGATCGGTGGCGGGAGGCTACAATGAGCAGTTCTTC. Amino acids: CASRSVAGGYNEQFF.

The V gene is TRBV9, the J gene TRBJ2-5; D may be TRBD1 (5 bases). V shed 0 bases and J shed 5 bases, with 8 bases lying between them. This CDR3 comprises 13 residues. In germline, CDR1 is SGDLS, CDR2 YYNGEE. The CDR3 sequence: CASSVDRPETQYF. CDR3 DNA sequence: TGTGCCAGCAGCGTAGACAGGCCGGAGACCCAGTACTTC.

The J gene is TRBJ2-2, the V gene TRBV11-2, with a weak D call TRBD2 (6 bases). This CDR3 contains 16 residues. The V end was cut by 1 base, the J end by 7 bases, with 16 bases between. Germline CDR1 and CDR2: SGHAT and FQNNGV. In DNA form, the CDR3 reads TGTGCCAGCAGCTTAGCGGCTAGCCGGAGGGGCGGGGAGCTGTTTTTT. Translated: CASSLAASRRGGELFF.

The chain carries TRBV4-3 and TRBJ2-1; 10 positions agree with TRBD2. Germline V CDR1 and CDR2: LGHNA, YSLEER. The CDR3 contains 16 residues. After removal of 1 base from V and 10 bases from J, the junction contained 10 bases not matched to a gene. CDR3 in amino acids: CASSQGPSGRAGEQFF. Written as DNA, the CDR3 is TGCGCCAGCAGCCAAGGGCCCAGCGGGAGGGCCGGGGAGCAGTTCTTC.

This clone was detected only once. This rearrangement joins TRBV7-2 to TRBJ1-2; D remains ambiguous. This CDR3 is 14 amino acids long. Germline-derived CDR1 and CDR2 are SGHTA and FQGNSA. Trimming cost V 1 base and J 1 base, with 7 bases left between them. The CDR3 region is CASSLVNYNYGYTF. As DNA, the CDR3 is TGTGCCAGCAGCTTAGTAAATTATAACTATGGCTACACCTTC.

V and J are TRBV6-4 and TRBJ1-6, with D maybe TRBD1 (6 bases). Germline V gene data show CDR1 as MRHNA and CDR2 as SNTAGT. Trimming removed 9 bases at V and 7 bases at J, with 13 bases between. The CDR3 extends over 13 amino acids. This CDR3 reads CASTGMENSPLHF. CDR3 coding DNA: TGTGCCAGTACAGGGATGGAAAATTCACCCCTCCACTTT.

This chain uses TRBV29-1 with TRBJ1-5; tentative D call: TRBD1 (6 bases). Between the trimmed V and J ends, which lost 6 bases and 7 bases, there was a span of 16 bases. Germline loops: CDR1 SQVTM, CDR2 ANQGSEA. This CDR3 comprises 13 residues. This CDR3 reads CSVNTGIGQPQHF. The CDR3 DNA reads as TGCAGCGTCAATACAGGGATTGGACAGCCCCAGCATTTT.

This clone occurred once. The V call is TRBV4-3, the J call TRBJ2-3, with 12 bases identical to TRBD2. Germline V gene lookup returns CDR1 LGHNA and CDR2 YSLEER. Losses at the gene ends were 0 bases for V and 4 bases for J; bases not matched to a gene: 5. The CDR3 is 17 amino acids. The chain's CDR3 is CASSQDLAGGQSDTQYF. In nucleotides, the CDR3 is TGCGCCAGCAGCCAAGATCTAGCGGGAGGGCAGTCAGATACGCAGTATTTT.

The V call is TRBV6-5, the J call TRBJ2-7; 7 bases line up with TRBD1. This CDR3 has 16 residues. Germline-derived CDR1 and CDR2 are MNHEY and SVGAGI. V was pared by 0 bases and J by 2 bases, with 7 bases of the junction left unmatched. Here the CDR3 reads CASSYSRGGVPYEQYF. CDR3 coding DNA: TGTGCCAGCAGTTACTCGCGAGGGGGCGTTCCCTACGAGCAGTACTTC.

V is TRBV6-6 and J is TRBJ1-2; tentative D call: TRBD1 (5 bases). In germline, CDR1 is MNHNY, CDR2 SVGAGI (reference sequence). The CDR3 sequence is 16 residues long. The V and J ends lost 2 bases and 4 bases respectively, with 17 bases between them. CDR3: CASSYDSILAGYGYTF. CDR3 coding DNA: TGTGCCAGCAGTTACGACAGTATACTTGCCGGCTATGGCTACACCTTC.

The chain is built from TRBV15 and TRBJ2-7; a possible D gene is TRBD1 (5 bases). The V gene's germline CDR1 is LNHNV and CDR2 YYDKDF (reference sequence). Trimming cost V 1 base and J 7 bases, with 8 bases left between them. The CDR3 runs to 12 residues. CDR3 region: CATSRGRQEQYF. The CDR3 region has the DNA TGTGCCACCAGCAGAGGACGACAGGAGCAGTACTTC. The full variable domain, completed using reference TRBV15 and TRBJ2-7, is DAMVIQNPRYQVTQFGKPVTLSCSQTLNHNVMYWYQQKSSQAPKLLFHYYDKDFNNEADTPDNFQSRRPNTSFCFLDIRSPGLGDTAMYLCATSRGRQEQYFGPGTRLTVT.

DNA for the CDR3: TGTGCCAGTAGTATAAGAGTTAATCAGCCCCAGCATTTT. Its protein is CASSIRVNQPQHF. The genes are TRBV19 and TRBJ1-5; D is unclear. The CDR3 has 13 residues. Germline CDR1 and CDR2: LNHDA and SQIVND (reference sequence). Trimming removed 2 bases from V and 4 bases from J, with 6 bases in between.

The chain is built from TRBV5-1 and TRBJ1-1, with unresolved D. Trimming took off 0 bases at V and 1 base at J, with 4 bases between the two ends. Germline V gives CDR1 SGHRS, CDR2 YFSETQ. This CDR3 comprises 13 residues. Here the CDR3 reads CASSLAGNTEAFF. The CDR3 DNA reads TGCGCCAGCAGCTTGGCAGGGAACACTGAAGCTTTCTTT.

CDR3 DNA sequence: TGTGCCACCAGCAGAGGGACAGAGGGTGAAAAACTGTTTTTT. Translating it yields CATSRGTEGEKLFF. The chain carries TRBV15 and TRBJ1-4, with D possibly matching TRBD1 (6 bases). The CDR3 runs 14 residues. The V and J ends lost 1 base and 7 bases respectively, with 10 bases between them. Germline CDR1 reads LNHNV; CDR2 reads YYDKDF (reference sequence).

The chain joins TRBV7-9 to TRBJ2-1; D possibly corresponds to TRBD2 (5 bases). V was trimmed by 7 bases and J by 5 bases, leaving 18 bases between them. Germline CDR1 reads SEHNR; CDR2 reads FQNEAQ (reference sequence). CDR3 length equals 15 residues. For the CDR3, the DNA is TGTGCCAGCATAGGGTTGGCGGGCCTTAACAATGAGCAGTTCTTC. This encodes CASIGLAGLNNEQFF.

The chain carries TRBV28 and TRBJ1-2; tentative D call: TRBD1 (5 bases). V lost 2 bases and J 5 bases, leaving 15 bases between the germline ends. The length of the CDR3 is 15 residues. Germline loops: CDR1 MDHEN, CDR2 SYDVKM. CDR3 DNA sequence: TGTGCCAGCAGTTTAATTACTCTTCAGGGATATGGCTACACCTTC. As protein: CASSLITLQGYGYTF.

V gene TRBV18 combines with J gene TRBJ1-2; the D is unclear. Trimming pared 0 bases from V and 0 bases from J, leaving 8 bases between. Germline values: CDR1 KGHSH, CDR2 LQKENI. There are 15 residues in the CDR3. The CDR3 here is CASSPPTDSNYGYTF. The DNA for the CDR3 is TGTGCCAGCTCACCACCAACAGATTCTAACTATGGCTACACCTTC.

The chain employs TRBV7-2 and TRBJ2-3, with 15 bases aligning to TRBD2. From germline, CDR1 is SGHTA and CDR2 FQGNSA. The CDR3 spans 17 residues. V gave up 0 bases and J gave up 7 bases; unmatched junction bases: 5. In DNA form, the CDR3 reads TGTGCCAGCAGCTTAGCTGGGACTAGCGGGGGGTCGAATACGCAGTATTTT. Its protein product is CASSLAGTSGGSNTQYF.

V usage is TRBV28 and J usage is TRBJ1-3; no clear D gene. This CDR3 has 15 residues. Germline loops: CDR1 MDHEN, CDR2 SYDVKM. Trimming removed 8 bases at V and 4 bases at J, with 18 bases between. This chain's CDR3 is CASYGELGSGNTIYF. CDR3 in DNA: TGTGCCAGCTACGGGGAATTGGGTTCCGGAAACACCATATATTTT.

The chain recombines TRBV5-6 with TRBJ2-1; 9 nucleotides align to TRBD2. Trimming removed 4 bases from V and 0 bases from J; junction bases left unmatched: 14. The CDR3 extends over 19 amino acids. Germline V gene sequence: CDR1 SGHDT, CDR2 YYEEEE. The CDR3 DNA is TGTGCCAGCAGCCGAGATAAGAGAGCGGGGGGAAGCTCCTACAATGAGCAGTTCTTC. This encodes CASSRDKRAGGSSYNEQFF.

The chain combines TRBV19 with TRBJ1-2; perhaps TRBD1 as D (6 bases). CDR3 size: 14 residues. The V and J ends lost 3 bases and 2 bases respectively, with 10 bases between them. Germline CDR1 reads LNHDA; CDR2 reads SQIVND (reference sequence). The CDR3 DNA reads TGTGCCAGTAGTATCGGGACACCGAACTATGGCTACACCTTC. It yields the protein CASSIGTPNYGYTF.

The genes are TRBV6-6 and TRBJ1-1; TRBD1 matches at 8 bases. Per germline, CDR1 MNHNY and CDR2 SVGAGI (reference sequence). The CDR3 is 14 amino acids. V shed 5 bases and J 5 bases; nucleotides not matched to a gene: 7. The DNA of the CDR3 is TGTGCCAGCAGTCCCCCGGGACAGGCTACTGAAGCTTTCTTT. Protein: CASSPPGQATEAFF.

The chain couples TRBV15 to TRBJ1-2; tentative D call: TRBD1 (5 bases). Germline-derived CDR1 and CDR2 are LNHNV and YYDKDF (reference sequence). Trimming cost V 0 bases and J 4 bases, with 15 bases left between them. The CDR3 has 16 amino acids. The DNA of the CDR3 is TGTGCCACCAGCAGAGATCTCGACAGAAGGTCCTATGGCTACACCTTC. It yields the protein CATSRDLDRRSYGYTF.

The chain is built from TRBV7-9 and TRBJ1-1; D call uncertain. This CDR3 is built from 14 residues. The germline gives CDR1 SEHNR, CDR2 FQNEAQ (reference sequence). V lost 3 bases and J 1 base, leaving 9 bases between the germline ends. CDR3 in DNA: TGTGCCAGCAGCTTCGAACAACCGAACACTGAAGCTTTCTTT. Translated: CASSFEQPNTEAFF. The full variable domain, its missing parts supplied by reference TRBV7-9 and TRBJ1-1, is DTGVSQNPRHKITKRGQNVTFRCDPISEHNRLYWYRQTLGQGPEFLTYFQNEAQLEKSRLLSDRFSAERPKGSFSTLEIQRTEQGDSAMYLCASSFEQPNTEAFFGQGTRLTVV.

The chain recombines TRBV4-3 with TRBJ2-3; D is perhaps TRBD2 (7 bases). This CDR3 comprises 19 residues. V gave up 1 base and J gave up 0 bases, with 20 bases separating them. In germline, CDR1 is LGHNA, CDR2 YSLEER. CDR3 sequence reads: CASSQGGTGGPLSTDTQYF. The CDR3 DNA is TGCGCCAGCAGCCAAGGAGGGACGGGGGGCCCGCTAAGCACAGATACGCAGTATTTT.

This chain links TRBV25-1 with TRBJ2-7; 8 bases align to TRBD1. V lost 3 bases to trimming and J lost 3 bases; unmatched junction nucleotides: 10. Germline V CDR1 and CDR2: MGHDK, SYGVNS. This CDR3 has 16 amino acids. CDR3 bases: TGTGCCAGCAGTGACTCCTTGTCGGACAGGGACTACGAGCAGTACTTC. Translating gives CASSDSLSDRDYEQYF.